This TCR beta chain was captured by sequencing in a study of T cells in localized non-small cell lung cancer. Per the germline V gene, CDR1 is MNHNS and CDR2 is SASEGT. The length of the CDR3 is 15 residues. The trim removed 4 bases at V and 2 bases at J, leaving 4 bases unmatched. Data came from immunoSEQ multiplex PCR; TCRdb stores just in-frame clones and leaves some out. Altogether 25,000 to 30,000 clones are present, approximately 90% being singletons, with the ten largest covering 13%. Here the sequenced sample was peripheral blood, taken before any cancer treatment. The chain links TRBV6-1 to TRBJ1-4, with TRBD1 matching 7 bases. The receptor's source is a female donor aged 60 or older with stage III squamous cell lung carcinoma. CDR3 sequence (DNA): TGTGCCAGCAGTGTGATGACAGGGACTAATGAAAAACTGTTTTTT. It encodes CASSVMTGTNEKLFF.